This TCR beta chain derives from a study of STAT5B mutations in CD4+ large granular lymphocyte leukemia. General study points: Data were not HLA-matched across samples. About a quarter of private leukemic clonotypes occurred rarely in other patients' non-leukemic repertoires.

This was a survey-level run. TCRdb's table, derived via immunoSEQ multiplex PCR, lists solely in-frame clones and lacks some. The sample has some 27,000 clones, about 69% seen once; the top ten hold 2.5% to 3.5%. This clone was observed a single time. The antigen is unknown. The specimen sequenced was CD4+ T cells from blood buffy coats. This clonotype originated in a human donor in good health.

The CDR3 loop reads CASSRDGGAGGHNEQFF. CDR3 nucleotide sequence: TGTGCCAGCAGCCGGGACGGAGGGGCGGGAGGGCACAATGAGCAGTTCTTC. The rearrangement joins TRBV7-9 to TRBJ2-1, with 9 nucleotides matching TRBD2. Germline V CDR1 and CDR2: SEHNR, FQNEAQ (reference sequence). The CDR3 extends over 17 amino acids. Germline trimming cut 5 bases from V and 5 bases from J; bases unmatched to any gene: 13.